A selection of T cell receptor beta chains follows, all from one sample in a study of technical replicates of blood from a few donors. The assay was immunoSEQ multiplex PCR, and TCRdb's table has in-frame clones only and misses some. The sample gives roughly 60,000 clones, less than 95% of which show up once; under 3% is in the top ten. The material sequenced was PBMCs. Source of these receptors: a human donor in good health. Some clones in this sample may be carry-over from other donors' samples. The CDR3 runs from the conserved cysteine through the conserved F or W. The order of the fields is D gene, J gene, V gene, clone size, CDR3 protein, CDR3 DNA. A D gene is named only where the DNA matches it firmly. Size values are once, few and many counts, or a class for expanded clones, and some rows have none.

TRBD2 | TRBJ2-5 | TRBV7-9 | - | CASSLPRGGNF | TGTGCCAGCAGCCTACCGCGCGGGGGGAACTTC
- | TRBJ1-1 | TRBV29-1 | - | CSFRRMNTEAFF | TGCAGCTTCCGGAGGATGAACACTGAAGCTTTCTTT
TRBD2 | TRBJ2-5 | TRBV7-9 | - | CASSPGLAGGPQETQYF | TGTGCCAGCAGCCCAGGACTAGCGGGGGGACCTCAAGAGACCCAGTACTTC
- | TRBJ1-1 | TRBV29-1 | - | CSVRMDRNTEAFF | TGCAGCGTTCGGATGGACAGGAACACTGAAGCTTTCTTT
TRBD2 | TRBJ2-7 | TRBV11-1 | once | CASSFVAGEVEQYF | TGTGCCAGCAGCTTTGTAGCGGGAGAAGTCGAGCAGTACTTC
- | TRBJ1-2 | TRBV4-3 | - | CASSQSTGLVYGYTF | TGCGCCAGCAGCCAAAGTACAGGGTTAGTCTATGGCTACACCTTC
- | TRBJ2-2 | TRBV18 | - | CASSPQGAWRATGAGELFF | TGTGCCAGCTCACCACAAGGGGCATGGAGAGCAACGGGGGCCGGGGAGCTGTTTTTT
TRBD2 | TRBJ2-1 | TRBV5-1 | once | CASSLSGGYNEQFF | TGCGCCAGCAGCTTATCGGGGGGCTACAATGAGCAGTTCTTC
TRBD2 | TRBJ2-7 | TRBV5-1 | - | CASSLSPSGSSYEQYF | TGCGCCAGCAGCTTGTCTCCTAGCGGGAGTAGCTACGAGCAGTACTTC
- | TRBJ1-4 | TRBV5-6 | - | CASSHTGETNEKLFF | TGTGCCAGCAGTCACACGGGGGAAACTAATGAAAAACTGTTTTTT